This T cell receptor beta chain was found in a study of blood T cell repertoires in COVID-19. Background on the study: Sites across the United States, Italy and Spain contributed samples from acute and convalescent COVID-19. From T cells, B-cell-depleted T cells, or PBMCs came the material, which was cDNA or gDNA.

Per the original data handling: Estimated nucleated cell counts came from reference gene primer amplification. Using immunoSEQ multiplex PCR, the repertoire was profiled, and TCRdb retains in-frame clones only, with some absent. That table is the source of V, J and clone size, and D and trimming were worked out from the DNA. The data hold around 180,000 clones, with approximately 86% observed a single time. Material for sequencing was peripheral blood. The receptor was derived from a woman of 80 years or more with active or convalescent COVID-19.

This chain's CDR3 is CASSQVQQNYEQYF. For the CDR3, the DNA is TGCGCCAGCAGCCAAGTGCAACAAAACTACGAGCAGTACTTC. The chain links TRBV4-1 to TRBJ2-7; D unclear. Trimming pared 1 base from V and 3 bases from J, leaving 10 bases between. Germline assignment: CDR1 MGHRA and CDR2 YSYEKL. The CDR3 extends over 14 amino acids.